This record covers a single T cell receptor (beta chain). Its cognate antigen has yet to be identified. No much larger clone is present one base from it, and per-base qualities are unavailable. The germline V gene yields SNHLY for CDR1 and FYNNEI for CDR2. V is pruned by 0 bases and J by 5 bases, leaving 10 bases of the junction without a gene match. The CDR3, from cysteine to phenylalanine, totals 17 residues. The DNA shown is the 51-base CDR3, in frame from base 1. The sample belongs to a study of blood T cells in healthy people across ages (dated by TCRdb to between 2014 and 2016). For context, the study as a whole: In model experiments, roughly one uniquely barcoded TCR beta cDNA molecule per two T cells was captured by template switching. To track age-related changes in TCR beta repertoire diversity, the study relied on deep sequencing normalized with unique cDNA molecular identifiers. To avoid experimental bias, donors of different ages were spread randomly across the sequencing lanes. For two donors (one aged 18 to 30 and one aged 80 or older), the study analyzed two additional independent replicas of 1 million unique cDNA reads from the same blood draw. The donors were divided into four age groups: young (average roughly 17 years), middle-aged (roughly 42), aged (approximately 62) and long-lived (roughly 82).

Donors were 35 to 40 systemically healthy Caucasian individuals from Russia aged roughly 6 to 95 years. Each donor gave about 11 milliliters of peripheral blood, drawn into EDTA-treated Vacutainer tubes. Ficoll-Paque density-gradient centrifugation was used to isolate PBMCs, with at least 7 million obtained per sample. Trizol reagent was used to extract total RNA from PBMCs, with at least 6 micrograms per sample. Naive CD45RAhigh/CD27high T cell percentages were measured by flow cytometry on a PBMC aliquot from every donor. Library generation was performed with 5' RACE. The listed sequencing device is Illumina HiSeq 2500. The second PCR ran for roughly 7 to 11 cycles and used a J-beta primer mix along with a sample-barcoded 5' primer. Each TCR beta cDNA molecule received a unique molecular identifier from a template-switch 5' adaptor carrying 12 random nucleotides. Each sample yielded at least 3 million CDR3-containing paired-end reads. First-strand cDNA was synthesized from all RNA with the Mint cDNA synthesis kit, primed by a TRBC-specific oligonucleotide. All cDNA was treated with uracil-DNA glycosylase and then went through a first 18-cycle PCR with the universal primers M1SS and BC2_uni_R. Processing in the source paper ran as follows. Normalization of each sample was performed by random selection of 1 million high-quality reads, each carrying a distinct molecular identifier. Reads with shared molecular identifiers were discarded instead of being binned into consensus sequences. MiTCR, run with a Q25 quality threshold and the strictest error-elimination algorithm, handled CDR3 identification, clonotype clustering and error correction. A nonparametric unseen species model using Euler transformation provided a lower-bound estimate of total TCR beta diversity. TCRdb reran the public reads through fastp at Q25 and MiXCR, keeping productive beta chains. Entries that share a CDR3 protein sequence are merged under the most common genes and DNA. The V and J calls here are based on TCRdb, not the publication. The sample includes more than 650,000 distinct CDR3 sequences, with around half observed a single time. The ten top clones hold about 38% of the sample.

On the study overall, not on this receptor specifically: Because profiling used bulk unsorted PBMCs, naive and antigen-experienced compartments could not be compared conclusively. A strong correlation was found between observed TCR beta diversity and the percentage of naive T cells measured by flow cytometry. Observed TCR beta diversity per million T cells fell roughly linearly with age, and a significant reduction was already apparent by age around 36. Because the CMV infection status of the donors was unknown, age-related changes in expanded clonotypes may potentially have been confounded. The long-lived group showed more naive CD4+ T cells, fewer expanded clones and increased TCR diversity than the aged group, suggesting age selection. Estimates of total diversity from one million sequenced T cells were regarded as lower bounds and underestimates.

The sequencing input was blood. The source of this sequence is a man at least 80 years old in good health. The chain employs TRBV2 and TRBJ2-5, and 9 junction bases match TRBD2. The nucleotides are TGTGCCAGCAGTGAAGCGCTTCACAGCGGGAGGCTGGAGACCCAGTACTTC. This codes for CASSEALHSGRLETQYF.